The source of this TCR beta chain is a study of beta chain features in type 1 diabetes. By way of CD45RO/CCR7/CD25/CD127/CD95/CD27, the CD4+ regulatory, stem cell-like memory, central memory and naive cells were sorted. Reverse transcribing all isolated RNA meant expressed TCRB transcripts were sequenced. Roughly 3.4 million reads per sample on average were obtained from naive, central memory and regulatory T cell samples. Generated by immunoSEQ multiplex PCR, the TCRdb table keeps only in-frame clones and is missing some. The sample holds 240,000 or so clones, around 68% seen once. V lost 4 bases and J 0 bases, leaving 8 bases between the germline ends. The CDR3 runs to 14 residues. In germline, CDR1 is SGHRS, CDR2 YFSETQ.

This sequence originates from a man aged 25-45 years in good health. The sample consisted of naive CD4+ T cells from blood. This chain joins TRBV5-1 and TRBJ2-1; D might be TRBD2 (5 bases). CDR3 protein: CASSRDFSYNEQFF. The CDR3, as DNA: TGCGCCAGCAGCCGGGATTTCTCCTACAATGAGCAGTTCTTC.